These 9 T cell receptor beta chains came from one sample sequenced in a study of T cell responses to AZD1222 COVID-19 vaccine. Here immunoSEQ multiplex PCR was the method, and the copy in TCRdb shows in-frame clones only, minus some. The table shows about 180,000 clones, with 85% to 95% occurring only once. The material sequenced was peripheral blood, taken 28 days after the second dose of the MenACWY control vaccine. Every receptor here comes from an adult who received the MenACWY meningococcal vaccine as a control.

V gene TRBV5-5 combines with J gene TRBJ1-4; 11 bases align to TRBD1. Germline values: CDR1 SGHKS, CDR2 YYEKEE (reference sequence). The trim removed 4 bases at V and 7 bases at J, leaving 9 bases unmatched. The CDR3 totals 16 residues. CDR3: CASSGGQGAAGEKLFF. The CDR3 region has the DNA TGTGCCAGCAGCGGCGGACAGGGGGCGGCTGGTGAAAAACTGTTTTTT.

The chain employs TRBV10-3 and TRBJ1-1, with D possibly TRBD1 on 6 matching bases. The CDR3 extends over 14 amino acids. Germline loops: CDR1 ENHRY, CDR2 SYGVKD. The ends were cut back, 2 bases at V and 2 bases at J, with 9 bases in the middle. This chain's CDR3 is CAISETGPNTEAFF. In DNA, the CDR3 is TGTGCCATCAGTGAGACAGGGCCCAACACTGAAGCTTTCTTT.

The genes are TRBV7-2 and TRBJ2-2; TRBD2 aligns across 7 bases. Germline V gives CDR1 SGHTA, CDR2 FQGNSA. The CDR3 has 17 amino acids. The junction had 11 bases not matched to a gene; V was cut back by 3 bases and J by 4 bases. The chain's CDR3 is CASSFKRGSRGTGELFF. The CDR3 DNA sequence: TGTGCCAGCAGCTTCAAGCGGGGCTCCCGAGGCACCGGGGAGCTGTTTTTT.

The chain employs TRBV5-4 and TRBJ1-1; 7 bases fit TRBD1. V shed 1 base and J 0 bases; nucleotides not matched to a gene: 3. The germline V gene encodes CDR1 SGHNT and CDR2 YYREEE (reference sequence). This CDR3 comprises 15 residues. CDR3 coding DNA: TGTGCCAGCAGCTTGCAGACAGGGATGAACACTGAAGCTTTCTTT. Residues: CASSLQTGMNTEAFF.

The chain's CDR3 is CASSYSRQGADEQFF. CDR3 nucleotide sequence: TGTGCCAGCAGTTACTCGAGGCAGGGGGCGGATGAGCAGTTCTTC. The rearrangement uses TRBV6-2 or TRBV6-3 and TRBJ2-1; 8 bases are a match to TRBD1. This CDR3 has 15 amino acids. J lost 8 bases, V lost 0 bases, and 6 bases had no gene match. CDR1 MNHEY and CDR2 SVGEGT come from the germline V gene.

The chain recombines TRBV19 with TRBJ2-6, with D perhaps matching TRBD1 or TRBD2 (5 bases each). The CDR3 runs to 18 residues. Trimming left V 4 bases short and J 2 bases short, with 18 bases between. The V gene's germline CDR1 is LNHDA and CDR2 SQIVND (reference sequence). In DNA, the CDR3 is TGTGCCAGTAGTACACCGGACTCCCTAGGGGCTGGGGCCAACGTCCTGACTTTC. This gives the protein CASSTPDSLGAGANVLTF.

The gene calls are TRBV6-2 or TRBV6-3 and TRBJ1-1; the D gene is possibly TRBD1 (5 bases). Trimming left V 2 bases short and J 2 bases short, with 9 bases between. Per germline, CDR1 MNHEY and CDR2 SVGEGT. The CDR3 totals 14 residues. The CDR3 DNA reads as TGTGCCAGCAGTTACAGGGGCACCAACACTGAAGCTTTCTTT. It specifies CASSYRGTNTEAFF.

The chain uses TRBV2 and TRBJ1-2, with D unresolved. CDR1 SNHLY and CDR2 FYNNEI come from the germline V gene. V was clipped by 3 bases and J by 4 bases, with 9 bases between them. CDR3 length: 13 amino acids. This chain's CDR3 is CASSEKGGYGYTF. DNA of the CDR3: TGTGCCAGCAGTGAGAAGGGAGGCTATGGCTACACCTTC.

V usage is TRBV19 and J usage is TRBJ2-3; 12 bases fit TRBD1. With 4 bases clipped from V and 5 bases from J, the junction kept 7 bases outside the gene matches. Germline lookup yields CDR1 LNHDA and CDR2 SQIVND (reference sequence). This CDR3 contains 16 residues. The CDR3 reads CASSTWWDRGQDTQYF. The CDR3 coding sequence is TGTGCCAGTAGTACCTGGTGGGACAGGGGGCAAGATACGCAGTATTTT.